A selection of T cell receptor beta chains follows, all from one sample in a study of identical twins. One entry per CDR3 protein, called by TCRdb with MiXCR from the 5' RACE reads. The data contain around 550,000 distinct CDR3 sequences, 12% to 15% of them singletons. These same records also appear under a second study, on yellow fever vaccine responses in identical twins.

The sample taken for sequencing was CD4+ T cells sorted from blood. Source of these receptors: a woman between 18 and 29 years old in good health. The CDR3 runs from the conserved cysteine through the conserved F or W. Fields, in order: V gene, CDR3 length, J gene, CDR3 protein.

>TRBV5-1|18|TRBJ2-1
CASSLEVSGRLRYNEQFF
>TRBV4-1|15|TRBJ1-4
CASSLGGIIHEKLFF
>TRBV2|14|TRBJ1-2
CASSTLTGNYGYTF
>TRBV5-4|15|TRBJ2-7
CASSLGGEWSYEQYF
>TRBV4-1|16|TRBJ2-1
CASSQDGLAGGGEQFF
>TRBV10-3|16|TRBJ1-2
CAISELQGAPNYGYTF
>TRBV29-1|18|TRBJ2-1
CSARGLAGEGGTYNEQFF
>TRBV24-1|18|TRBJ2-2
CATSDLPGLAGVTGELFF
>TRBV29-1|16|TRBJ2-1
CSVRLANLLAAGEQFF
>TRBV6-1|14|TRBJ2-6
CASRKEAGANVLTF
>TRBV10-2|15|TRBJ2-1
CASSESQLRYNEQFF
>TRBV10-3|13|TRBJ2-7
CATQGGLSYEQYF
>TRBV24-1|16|TRBJ2-3
CATSVGGGGAFDTQYF
>TRBV25-1|15|TRBJ2-3
CASSATGTSTDTQYF
>TRBV28|15|TRBJ1-1
CASSFGGTANTEAFF
>TRBV7-2|14|TRBJ2-3
CASSLLAAPDTQYF
>TRBV3-1|13|TRBJ2-1
CASSQGGPNEQFF
>TRBV2|15|TRBJ2-1
CASSIGLSAYNEQFF
>TRBV4-2|15|TRBJ2-3
CASSQEEGVTDTQYF
>TRBV6-1|13|TRBJ1-1
CASNGQGRTEAFF
>TRBV9|15|TRBJ1-1
CASSVTYSGNTEAFF
>TRBV18|13|TRBJ2-3
CASSPTTGERGDF
>TRBV12-3/TRBV12-4|13|TRBJ2-5
CATRKGSQETQYF
>TRBV20-1|15|TRBJ2-7
CSARKFAGVPYEQYF
>TRBV10-2|13|TRBJ2-2
CAVTSGRAGELFF
>TRBV15|19|TRBJ2-1
CATSKAGLAFPFSYNEQFF
>TRBV6-1|13|TRBJ2-5
CASNQGWQETQYF